Reported below is one TCR beta chain. Antigen specificity is unknown. This entry is derived from a study of cytomegalovirus exposure and HLA in healthy donors. Study overall: There were 75 million to 95 million unique TCRs (from HLA-typed donors) in an early data release. Overall study findings and caveats: Most TCR sequences were uncommon, yet certain public TCRs appeared in many donors.

Per germline, CDR1 ENHRY and CDR2 SYGVKD. Trimming took off 0 bases at V and 0 bases at J, with 9 bases between the two ends. The CDR3 consists of 16 residues. PCR used 60 Vbeta primers and 13 Jbeta primers. Sequenced by immunoSEQ multiplex PCR; TCRdb stores in-frame clones only, minus some. The sample lists around 100,000 clones; roughly 70% were seen once. The sample consisted of PBMCs. The receptor comes from a man in his forties in good health and CMV-seropositive. This chain joins TRBV10-3 and TRBJ1-3, with a tentative D call TRBD1 (5 bases). CDR3 nucleotide sequence: TGTGCCATCAGTGAGTCAGGGGCAGTCTCTGGAAACACCATATATTTT. Translation: CAISESGAVSGNTIYF.